These T cell receptor beta chains were read from a single sample in a study of beta chain features in type 1 diabetes. The repertoire was sequenced with immunoSEQ multiplex PCR; TCRdb's copy has only in-frame clones and lacks some. The table lists approximately 250,000 clones, around 14% of them singletons. Sequenced material: naive CD4+ T cells from blood. All receptors derive from a middle-aged woman in good health. The CDR3 runs from the conserved cysteine through the conserved F or W. D genes are given only for firm matches. Size tells how often a clone was seen (once, few, many) or the class of an expanded clone, and some rows leave it out.

clone_size d_call j_call v_call cdr3_nt cdr3_aa
. TRBD1 TRBJ1-5 TRBV15 TGTGCCACCAGCAGAGAGAGGACAGGGTACAATCAGCCCCAGCATTTT CATSRERTGYNQPQHF
few . TRBJ2-1 TRBV9 TGTGCCAGCAGCGGGGCGGGACCTTACAATGAGCAGTTCTTC CASSGAGPYNEQFF
few TRBD1 TRBJ2-5 TRBV6-5 TGTGCCAGCAGTAGACAGGGAGTAGGGACCCAGTACTTC CASSRQGVGTQYF
. TRBD2 TRBJ2-5 TRBV5-4 TGTGCCAGCAGCCGGGCGGGGGTCTCCCAAGAGACCCAGTACTTC CASSRAGVSQETQYF
. . TRBJ1-6 TRBV9 TGTGCCAGCAGCGTAGGTAGCTCCTATAATTCACCCCTCCACTTT CASSVGSSYNSPLHF
. TRBD1 TRBJ1-5 TRBV6-5 TGTGCCAGCAGGCAGGGGGTTAATCAGCCCCAGCATTTT CASRQGVNQPQHF
. . TRBJ2-7 TRBV7-9 TGTGCCAGCAGCTTATCGTCCAGTTGGGGAGAAACCTACGAGCAGTACTTC CASSLSSSWGETYEQYF
. TRBD2 TRBJ2-5 TRBV6-5 TGTGCCAGCAGTTATGGCACGGGAGGCCGGACCCAGTACTTC CASSYGTGGRTQYF
. TRBD2 TRBJ2-1 TRBV14 TGTGCCAGCAGCACGCTGGCGGGGGGCTTCAATGAGCAGTTCTTC CASSTLAGGFNEQFF
many . TRBJ2-1 TRBV18 TGTGCCAGCTCACCATCGTCCCAGGATGAGCAGTTCTTC CASSPSSQDEQFF
. . TRBJ1-2 TRBV6-5 TGTGCCAGCACCCTACAACAGGGAACCTATGGCTACACCTTC CASTLQQGTYGYTF
. . TRBJ2-1 TRBV6-4 TGTGCCAGCAGTGACTCGCGGGGCCGAGAGCAGTTCTTC CASSDSRGREQFF
few . TRBJ2-5 TRBV2 TGTGCCAGCAGTCCAATCAGGGAAGAGACCCAGTACTTC CASSPIREETQYF
. TRBD1 TRBJ2-5 TRBV2 TGTGCCAGCAGGGACCGGACAGGGGTCGAGACCCAGTACTTC CASRDRTGVETQYF
. TRBD2 TRBJ2-1 TRBV15 TGTGCCACCAGCGGCGGGACTAGCGGCTACAATGAGCAGTTCTTC CATSGGTSGYNEQFF
. . TRBJ1-2 TRBV7-9 TGTGCCAGCAGCGACACAGGGCGCTATGGCTACACCTTC CASSDTGRYGYTF
. TRBD1 TRBJ2-7 TRBV18 TGTGCCAGCTCACCACCAGGGGGCGGGTACGAGCAGTACTTC CASSPPGGGYEQYF
. TRBD1 TRBJ1-1 TRBV12-5 TGTGCTAGTGGTTCACAGGGGGGAATCGCTGAAGCTTTCTTT CASGSQGGIAEAFF
. . TRBJ1-4 TRBV15 TGTGCCACCAGCAGAGATTCTCGGACAGCGAATGAAAAACTGTTTTTT CATSRDSRTANEKLFF
few . TRBJ2-2 TRBV5-1 TGCGCCAGCCGAACAGGGGAGGACACCGGGGAGCTGTTTTTT CASRTGEDTGELFF
. . TRBJ2-7 TRBV16 TGTGCCAGCACGGTGCGGGGCGCGGACGAGCAGTACTTC CASTVRGADEQYF
few TRBD1 TRBJ1-5 TRBV29-1 TGCAGCGTCAAGGGACAGGGGGCCTCTCAGCCCCAGCATTTT CSVKGQGASQPQHF
. . TRBJ2-7 TRBV10-3 TGTGCCATCAGTGAGGCGCCCGGGGACGAGCAGTACTTC CAISEAPGDEQYF
few TRBD1 TRBJ1-2 TRBV28 TGTGCCAGCAGTTTTCCCACAGGACAGGCCGGCTACACCTTC CASSFPTGQAGYTF
. . TRBJ2-2 TRBV6-5 TGTGCCACCTATCCCGGGGGTTACACCGGGGAGCTGTTTTTT CATYPGGYTGELFF
. . TRBJ2-3 TRBV5-1 TGCGCCAGCAGCCCGTCGGTCGACAAGGCAGATACGCAGTATTTT CASSPSVDKADTQYF